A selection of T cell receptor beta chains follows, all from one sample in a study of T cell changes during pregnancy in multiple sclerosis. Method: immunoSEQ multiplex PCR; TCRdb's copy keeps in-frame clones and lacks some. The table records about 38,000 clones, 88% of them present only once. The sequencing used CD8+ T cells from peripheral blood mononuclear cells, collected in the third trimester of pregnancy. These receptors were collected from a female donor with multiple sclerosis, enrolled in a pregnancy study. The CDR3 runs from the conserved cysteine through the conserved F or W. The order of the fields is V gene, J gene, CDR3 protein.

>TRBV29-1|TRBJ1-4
CSVTRTATNEKLFF
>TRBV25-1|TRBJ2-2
CASSGRGGPGELFF
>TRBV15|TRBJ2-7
CATSSPGGGLTYEQYF
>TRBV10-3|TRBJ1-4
CAISVGGREKLFF
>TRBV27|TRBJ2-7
CASSPRTETGKEQYF
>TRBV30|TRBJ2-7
CAWSVSLWGRSSYEQYF
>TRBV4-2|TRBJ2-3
CASSPNLGGDTQYF
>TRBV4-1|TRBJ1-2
CASSQDGSVVYGYTF
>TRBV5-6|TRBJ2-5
CASSHTGQETQYF
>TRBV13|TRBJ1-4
CASSSSGDTGEKLFF
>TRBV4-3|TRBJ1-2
CASSQDVGLSTYGYTF
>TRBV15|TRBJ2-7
CATSSLGDIYEQYF
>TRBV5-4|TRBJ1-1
CASSPTGGFEAFF
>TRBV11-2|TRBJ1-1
CASSATGDTEAFF
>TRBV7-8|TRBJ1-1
CASSGGTGTGAFF
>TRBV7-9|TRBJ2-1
CASSLVGGGAYNEQFF
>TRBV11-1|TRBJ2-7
CASSFSGTVYEQYF
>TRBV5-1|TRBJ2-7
CASSTAGGGYEQYF
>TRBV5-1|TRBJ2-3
CASSLGQITDTQYF
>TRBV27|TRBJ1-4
CASSWAGANEKLFF
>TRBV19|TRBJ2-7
CASSIVTGEQYF
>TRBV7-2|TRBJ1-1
CASSLGPGGGLSEAFF
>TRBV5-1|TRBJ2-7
CASSLSGTYEQYF
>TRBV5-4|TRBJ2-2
CASSDGLEVNTGELFF
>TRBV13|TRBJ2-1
CASSSNPGNEQFF
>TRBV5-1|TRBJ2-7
CASSLFMSSYEQYF
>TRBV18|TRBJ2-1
CASSPWGQGTNEQFF
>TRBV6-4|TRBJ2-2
CASSSGDTGELFF
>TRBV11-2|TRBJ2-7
CASSFLEAYEQYF
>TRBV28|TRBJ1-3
CASSSSRDRVYGNTIYF
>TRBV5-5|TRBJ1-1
CASSLAIATGPRNTEAFF
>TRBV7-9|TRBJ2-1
CASSLGRGLYNEQFF
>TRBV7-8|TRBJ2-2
CASSLTGSTGELFF
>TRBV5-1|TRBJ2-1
CASSFSTWGQSEQFF
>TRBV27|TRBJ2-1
CASVGGGPGEQFF
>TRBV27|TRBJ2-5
CASSSIMEGPQVWYF
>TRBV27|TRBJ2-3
CASSHREPSTDTQYF
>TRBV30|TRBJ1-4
CAWRRRGYEKLFF
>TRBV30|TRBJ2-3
CAWSAGLADKTDTQYF
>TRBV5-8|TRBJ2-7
CASSLYRGEQYF
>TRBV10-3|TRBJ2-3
CAIRGAIGEKTDTQYF
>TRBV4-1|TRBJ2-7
CASSQRTGSNEQYF
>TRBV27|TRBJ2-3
CASSLDDYTDTQYF
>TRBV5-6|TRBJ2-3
CASSFVGTGYDTQYF
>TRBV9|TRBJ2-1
CASSPARGEQFF
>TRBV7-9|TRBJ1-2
CASSHWGLGTYGYTF
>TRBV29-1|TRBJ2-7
CSVLSRGTGSYEQYF
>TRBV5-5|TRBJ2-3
CASSLGLAPTDTQYF
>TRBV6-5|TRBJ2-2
CASSYSSGTGVGELFF
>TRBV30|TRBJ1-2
CAWSRVGAEGYTF
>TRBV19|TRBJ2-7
CATEDRTGAAYEQYF
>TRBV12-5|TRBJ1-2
CASGSGTGGYTF
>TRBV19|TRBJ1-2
CASSPRDSGFANYGYTF
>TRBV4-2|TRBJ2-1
CASSPGTSGGYEQFF